A selection of T cell receptor beta chains follows, all from one sample in a study of beta chain features in type 1 diabetes. The method was immunoSEQ multiplex PCR; TCRdb's version includes in-frame clones alone and lacks a portion of them. Seen here are about 280,000 clones, approximately 16% observed once, and the top ten hold 0.015%. The sequencing sample was made of naive CD4+ T cells from blood. The receptors stem from a man between 18 and 29 years old with type 1 diabetes. The CDR3 runs from the conserved cysteine through the conserved F or W. The D gene is left open where the match is weak. Clone sizes are given selectively: once, few, many, or a class where the clone is expanded.

v_call	d_call	clone_size	j_call	cdr3_aa	cdr3_nt
TRBV7-8	TRBD2	few	TRBJ2-1	CASSLRSSGRANNEQFF	TGTGCCAGCAGCTTACGGTCTAGCGGGAGGGCCAACAATGAGCAGTTCTTC
TRBV7-2	.	.	TRBJ1-1	CASSYRAGGTEAFF	TGTGCCAGCAGCTATAGGGCGGGGGGCACTGAAGCTTTCTTT
TRBV6-5	.	few	TRBJ2-6	CASSTGFSGANVLTF	TGTGCCAGCAGTACAGGGTTCTCTGGGGCCAACGTCCTGACTTTC
TRBV30	.	.	TRBJ1-2	CAWAFDSSYGYTF	TGTGCCTGGGCATTTGACAGCAGCTATGGCTACACCTTC
TRBV19	TRBD2	.	TRBJ2-2	CASTASGFNTGELFF	TGTGCCAGTACGGCTAGCGGATTTAACACCGGGGAGCTGTTTTTT
TRBV7-2	.	.	TRBJ1-5	CASSSQGAPNQPQHF	TGTGCCAGCAGCAGTCAGGGTGCCCCCAATCAGCCCCAGCATTTT
TRBV11-2	.	.	TRBJ2-7	CASSLAPSYEQYF	TGTGCCAGCAGCCTAGCCCCGTCCTACGAGCAGTACTTC
TRBV14	TRBD1	.	TRBJ2-7	CASSQEHRGPTYEQYF	TGTGCCAGCAGCCAAGAACACAGGGGGCCGACCTACGAGCAGTACTTC
TRBV20-1	.	.	TRBJ1-2	CSASREVYTF	TGCAGTGCTTCTCGGGAAGTCTACACCTTC
TRBV9	.	.	TRBJ1-1	CASSVAPYTEAFF	TGTGCCAGCAGCGTAGCTCCGTACACTGAAGCTTTCTTT
TRBV2	TRBD1	.	TRBJ1-6	CASSERDRDNSPLHF	TGTGCCAGCAGTGAAAGAGACAGGGATAATTCACCCCTCCACTTT
TRBV4-2	TRBD1	.	TRBJ2-5	CASSRAGGQGSYQETQYF	TGTGCCAGCAGCCGTGCGGGGGGACAGGGGAGCTACCAAGAGACCCAGTACTTC
TRBV28	TRBD1	few	TRBJ2-1	CASSLPAGTAGRDNEQFF	TGTGCCAGCAGTTTACCCGCCGGGACAGCAGGCCGGGACAATGAGCAGTTCTTC
TRBV2	TRBD2	few	TRBJ2-7	CASSEERGIYEQYF	TGTGCCAGCAGTGAAGAGCGGGGGATATACGAGCAGTACTTC
TRBV19	TRBD2	.	TRBJ2-4	CASRGASGENIQYF	TGTGCCAGTCGCGGGGCTAGCGGGGAAAACATTCAGTACTTC
TRBV7-9	TRBD1	.	TRBJ1-2	CASSRSRDRSYGYTF	TGTGCCAGCAGCCGGAGCCGGGACAGGTCCTATGGCTACACCTTC
TRBV29-1	TRBD2	few	TRBJ2-3	CSVGGIAGGSDTQYF	TGCAGCGTTGGGGGAATAGCGGGAGGGTCAGATACGCAGTATTTT
TRBV5-1	.	few	TRBJ1-1	CASSLTTTEGAFF	TGCGCCAGCAGCTTGACGACGACCGAGGGAGCTTTCTTT
TRBV4-2	TRBD2	.	TRBJ2-3	CASAQGGSVTDTQYF	TGTGCCAGCGCGCAAGGCGGGAGTGTCACAGATACGCAGTATTTT
TRBV10-2	TRBD1	.	TRBJ2-1	CASSSDRASYNEQFF	TGCGCCAGCAGTTCTGACAGGGCGTCCTACAATGAGCAGTTCTTC
TRBV30	.	.	TRBJ1-2	CAWSVYSGNPYGYTF	TGTGCCTGGAGTGTATATTCGGGAAATCCCTATGGCTACACCTTC
TRBV4-3	.	.	TRBJ1-4	CASSQESGRGETNEKLFF	TGCGCCAGCAGCCAAGAGTCCGGCAGGGGTGAAACTAATGAAAAACTGTTTTTT
TRBV29-1	TRBD2	few	TRBJ2-7	CSGTSGSVYEQYF	TGCAGCGGGACTAGCGGGAGTGTCTACGAGCAGTACTTC
TRBV18	TRBD1	.	TRBJ2-5	CASSPRQGATSGETQYF	TGTGCCAGCTCACCACGACAGGGGGCTACCTCAGGAGAGACCCAGTACTTC
TRBV2	TRBD2	few	TRBJ2-3	CASSETGGLGDTQYF	TGTGCCAGCAGTGAGACGGGAGGGCTTGGAGATACGCAGTATTTT
TRBV30	.	few	TRBJ1-2	CAWSVRGGAYGYTF	TGTGCCTGGAGTGTCCGCGGGGGGGCCTATGGCTACACCTTC
TRBV18	TRBD1	.	TRBJ2-5	CASSLTGGRDKETQYF	TGTGCCAGCTCACTTACAGGGGGCCGGGACAAAGAGACCCAGTACTTC
TRBV6-6	.	few	TRBJ2-7	CASSYGTTEIEQYF	TGTGCCAGCAGTTACGGGACAACGGAGATCGAGCAGTACTTC
TRBV15	TRBD2	.	TRBJ2-1	CATSRDHAGGHNEQFF	TGTGCCACCAGCAGAGATCACGCGGGAGGCCACAATGAGCAGTTCTTC
TRBV27	.	few	TRBJ2-6	CASSLSAGPYNVLTF	TGTGCCAGCAGTTTATCGGCGGGCCCGTACAACGTCCTGACTTTC
TRBV7-2	TRBD1	few	TRBJ2-7	CASSLVGQGAGEQYF	TGTGCCAGCAGCTTAGTAGGACAGGGGGCCGGCGAGCAGTACTTC
TRBV6-6	.	.	TRBJ2-1	CASSYWTYNEQFF	TGTGCCAGCAGTTACTGGACTTACAATGAGCAGTTCTTC
TRBV29-1	.	.	TRBJ1-1	CSVTRRWQRNTEAFF	TGCAGCGTCACTAGGCGGTGGCAGAGGAACACTGAAGCTTTCTTT
TRBV2	.	.	TRBJ2-7	CASSEPSRGSF	TGTGCCAGCAGTGAACCCTCTCGTGGGAGTTTC
TRBV19	TRBD2	few	TRBJ2-3	CASTAGTSGAAFTDTQYF	TGTGCCAGTACCGCCGGGACTAGCGGAGCTGCCTTCACAGATACGCAGTATTTT
TRBV5-1	TRBD2	few	TRBJ2-1	CASSPIAAGSSYNEQFF	TGCGCCAGCAGCCCGATAGCAGCGGGGAGCTCCTACAATGAGCAGTTCTTC
TRBV5-1	TRBD1	.	TRBJ2-1	CASSTRDRSNEQFF	TGCGCCAGCAGCACCCGGGACAGGTCCAATGAGCAGTTCTTC
TRBV7-9	TRBD2	.	TRBJ2-3	CASSPGASGTTDTQYF	TGTGCCAGCAGCCCGGGTGCTAGCGGGACCACAGATACGCAGTATTTT
TRBV30	.	.	TRBJ1-2	CACTPGVHGYTF	TGTGCCTGCACACCAGGGGTCCATGGCTACACCTTC
TRBV10-2	TRBD2	.	TRBJ2-3	CASRRGGSTDTQYF	TGCGCCAGCAGGCGGGGGGGCTCCACAGATACGCAGTATTTT
TRBV29-1	.	few	TRBJ2-5	CSVEVSGRQETQYF	TGCAGCGTTGAAGTCTCCGGGAGACAAGAGACCCAGTACTTC
TRBV4-3	.	few	TRBJ1-1	CASSQDRGEAFF	TGCGCCAGCAGCCAAGACAGGGGAGAGGCTTTCTTT
TRBV6-5	TRBD1	.	TRBJ2-7	CASSYSRQGVTYEQYF	TGTGCCAGCAGTTACTCGAGACAGGGGGTGACCTACGAGCAGTACTTC
TRBV18	.	.	TRBJ2-1	CASSRARDSFDEQFF	TGTGCCAGCTCACGGGCCCGGGACTCCTTCGATGAGCAGTTCTTC